This TCR beta chain was obtained from a study of blood T cell repertoires in COVID-19 (dated by TCRdb to about 2020). Turning to the overall study: Samples from collaborators originated in the United States, Italy and Spain and spanned both the acute and convalescent phases of COVID-19. The material from the prospective study consisted of cDNA or gDNA derived from T cells, B-cell-depleted T cells, or PBMCs. Subjects who had been exposed to COVID-19, were actively infected with it, or had recovered from it provided the deeply sampled blood TCRbeta repertoires that made up the dataset. Nearly every sample came with metadata listing a de-identified subject ID, COVID-19 status, age in years and sex. Where HLA class I and class II types were available, the types were taken from metadata supplied by the sample provider, not from assay-based typing. The samples were drawn from the first 160 participants of the ongoing ImmuneRACE study and from under 1,500 subjects provided by 6 global collaborators. The repertoires were released in a freely available public database meant as a resource for research on the immune response to SARS-CoV-2. Overall study outcomes, separate from this receptor: How much clinical and demographic metadata was included differed by source and by participant, and the metadata was provided uncurated.

The CDR3 has 15 amino acids, counting the end cysteine and phenylalanine. Solely the CDR3 DNA is kept, with 45 bases framed from the first base. The germline V gene encodes CDR1 MNHEY and CDR2 SVGEGT. The junction carries 15 bases between V and J, which are trimmed by 3 bases and 3 bases respectively. Collaborating institutions collected whole blood in K2EDTA tubes following their own protocols. Collaborator samples were shipped for TCRbeta analysis as frozen whole blood, isolated PBMCs, or DNA extracted from either sample type. The immunoSEQ Assay, a bias-controlled multiplex PCR, was used to amplify TCRbeta CDR3 regions from genomic DNA. The study's processing was this. Nucleated cell counts per sample were estimated from amplification of reference gene primers within the assay. Sequence reads were collapsed and filtered to measure the absolute abundance of every unique TCRbeta CDR3 rearrangement. For each sample, productive Simpson clonality was calculated as the square root of Simpson's diversity index across productive rearrangements. TCRdb stores this immuneACCESS table with in-frame sequences only. Part of the clones is absent; in the studies checked, under half of the shortfall reflects unresolved V genes, and no reason is known for the rest. V and J calls and clone size follow that table, whereas D and trimming were derived from the DNA. The sample has 90,000 or so clones on record, 85% of them singletons. Jointly, the top ten make up approximately 3.9% of the sample.

Concerning this clone: Its antigen specificity is not known. No base quality information exists; no much larger clone differs at one position.

Sequencing was carried out using peripheral blood. The chain joins TRBV6-2 or TRBV6-3 to TRBJ2-7; the D gene is perhaps TRBD2, on 5 matching bases. The receptor's source is a man in his 60s with acute or convalescent COVID-19. The CDR3 amino acid sequence is: CASSYPVGVGYEQYF. The DNA reads TGTGCCAGCAGTTATCCCGTCGGGGTAGGCTACGAGCAGTACTTC.